The rows below give T cell receptor beta chains drawn from one sample of a study of T cell repertoires in cytomegalovirus infection. MiXCR, run by TCRdb on the reads, gives a single entry per CDR3 protein. Here the sample spans 500,000 to 600,000 distinct CDR3 sequences, approximately 15% being singletons. Source material: CD8+ T cells from PBMCs. The receptors were sampled from a human donor in good health (CMV status not recorded). Some clones in this sample may be carry-over from other donors' samples. The CDR3 runs from the conserved cysteine through the conserved F or W.

V: TRBV10-3; CDR3: CAISGGTGREQYF
V: TRBV9; CDR3: CASRAVVDYGYTF
V: TRBV30; CDR3: CAWSPDRNTEAFF
V: TRBV19; CDR3: CASSILNNQPQHF
V: TRBV28; CDR3: CASSPVRTSGRYEQYF
V: TRBV4-1; CDR3: CASSQADFANTGELFF
V: TRBV24-1; CDR3: CATSDSTDTYTGELFF
V: TRBV5-1; CDR3: CASSQADLVTDTQYF
V: TRBV5-7; CDR3: CASSSLHRQGGTDTQYF
V: TRBV11-2; CDR3: CASSLGGDTEAFF
V: TRBV27; CDR3: CASSLLRGSSYNEQFF
V: TRBV2; CDR3: CASRWTSGTSSYEQYF
V: TRBV28; CDR3: CASKHRGGSETQYF
V: TRBV15; CDR3: CATSPRPVASGNTIYF
V: TRBV27; CDR3: CASRPPGQKNTEAFF
V: TRBV5-1; CDR3: CASRLANGAQGKTEAFF
V: TRBV11-2; CDR3: CASSFVGNLYNEQFF
V: TRBV6-1; CDR3: CASSRDSRNQPQHF
V: TRBV6-5; CDR3: CASSPPGHRNTGELFF
V: TRBV4-2; CDR3: CASSQEVAYEQYF
V: TRBV11-2; CDR3: CASSLDAGRGDTQYF
V: TRBV25-1; CDR3: CASTTAYEQYF
V: TRBV28; CDR3: CASRYNRGETQYF
V: TRBV27; CDR3: CAGSQRDRGNTEAFF
V: TRBV7-2; CDR3: CASSPGQGFREQYF
V: TRBV10-2; CDR3: CASSEPAGLGQGTYEQYF
V: TRBV23-1; CDR3: CASSLGTPSTDTQYF
V: TRBV5-1; CDR3: CAGSWTGSGDTQYF
V: TRBV6-1; CDR3: CASSEDLTGFGYTF
V: TRBV27; CDR3: CASSLEAGGHGDTQYF
V: TRBV19; CDR3: CASSETLTLSYEQYF
V: TRBV20-1; CDR3: CSARKTPPKGPADYGYTF
V: TRBV7-6; CDR3: CASSLDQGAGYEQYF
V: TRBV4-2; CDR3: CASSQEFSGNYGYTF
V: TRBV4-2; CDR3: CASSPRRAAYGNTIYF
V: TRBV7-9; CDR3: CASVGTSRAEQYF